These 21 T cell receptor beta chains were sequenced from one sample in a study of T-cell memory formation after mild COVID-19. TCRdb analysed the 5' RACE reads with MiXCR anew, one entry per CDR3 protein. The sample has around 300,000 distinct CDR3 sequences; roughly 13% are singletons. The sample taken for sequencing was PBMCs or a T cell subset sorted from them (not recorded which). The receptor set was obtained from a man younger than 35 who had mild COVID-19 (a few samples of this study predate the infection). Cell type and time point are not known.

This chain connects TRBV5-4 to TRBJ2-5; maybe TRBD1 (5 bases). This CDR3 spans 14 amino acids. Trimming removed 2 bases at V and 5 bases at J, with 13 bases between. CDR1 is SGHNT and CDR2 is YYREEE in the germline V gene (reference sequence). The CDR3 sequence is CASSFSGSGETQYF. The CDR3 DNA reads TGTGCCAGCAGCTTCTCAGGGTCAGGGGAGACCCAGTACTTC.

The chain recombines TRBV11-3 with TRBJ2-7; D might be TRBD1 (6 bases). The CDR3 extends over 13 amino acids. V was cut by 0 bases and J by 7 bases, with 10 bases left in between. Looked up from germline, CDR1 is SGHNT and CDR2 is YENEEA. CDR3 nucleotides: TGTGCCAGCAGCTTAGATGGACAGAATGAGCAGTACTTC. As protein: CASSLDGQNEQYF.

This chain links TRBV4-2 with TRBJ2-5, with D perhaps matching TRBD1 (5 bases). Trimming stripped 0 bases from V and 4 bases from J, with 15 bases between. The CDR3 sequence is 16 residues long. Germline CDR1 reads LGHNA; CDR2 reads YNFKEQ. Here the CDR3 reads CASSQEGAGSSETQYF. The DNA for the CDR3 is TGTGCCAGCAGCCAAGAAGGGGCAGGGTCATCAGAGACCCAGTACTTC.

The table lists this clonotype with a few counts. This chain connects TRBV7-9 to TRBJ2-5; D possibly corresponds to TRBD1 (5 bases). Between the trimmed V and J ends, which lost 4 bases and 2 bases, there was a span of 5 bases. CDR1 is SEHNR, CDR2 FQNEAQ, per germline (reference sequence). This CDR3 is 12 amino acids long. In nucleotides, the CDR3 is TGTGCCAGCAGCTGGACACAAGAGACCCAGTACTTC. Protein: CASSWTQETQYF.

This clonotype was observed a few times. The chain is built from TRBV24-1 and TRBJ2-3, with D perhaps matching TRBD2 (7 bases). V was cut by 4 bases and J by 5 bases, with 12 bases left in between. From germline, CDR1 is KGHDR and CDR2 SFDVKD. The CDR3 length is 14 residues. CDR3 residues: CATSDGGPGDTQYF. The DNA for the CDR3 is TGTGCCACCAGTGACGGGGGGCCGGGAGATACGCAGTATTTT.

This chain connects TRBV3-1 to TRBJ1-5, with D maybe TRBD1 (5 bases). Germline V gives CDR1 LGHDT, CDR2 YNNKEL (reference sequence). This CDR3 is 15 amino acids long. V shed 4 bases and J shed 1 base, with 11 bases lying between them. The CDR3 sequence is CASSPDGGSNQPQHF. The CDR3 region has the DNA TGTGCCAGCAGCCCAGATGGGGGAAGCAATCAGCCCCAGCATTTT.

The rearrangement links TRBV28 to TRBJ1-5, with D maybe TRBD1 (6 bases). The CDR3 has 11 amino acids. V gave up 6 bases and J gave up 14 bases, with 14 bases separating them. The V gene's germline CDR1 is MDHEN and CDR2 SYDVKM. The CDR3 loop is CASSGRDTKHF. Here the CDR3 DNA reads TGTGCCAGCAGCGGCCGGGACACAAAGCATTTT.

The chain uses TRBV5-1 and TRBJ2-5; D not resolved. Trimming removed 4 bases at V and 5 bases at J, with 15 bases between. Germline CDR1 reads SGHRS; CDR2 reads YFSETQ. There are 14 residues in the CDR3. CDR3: CASSAWPRHETQYF. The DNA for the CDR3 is TGCGCCAGCAGCGCATGGCCACGCCACGAGACCCAGTACTTC. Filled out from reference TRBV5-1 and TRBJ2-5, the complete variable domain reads KAGVTQTPRYLIKTRGQQVTLSCSPISGHRSVSWYQQTPGQGLQFLFEYFSETQRNKGNFPGRFSGRQFSNSRSEMNVSTLELGDSALYLCASSAWPRHETQYFGPGTRLLVL.

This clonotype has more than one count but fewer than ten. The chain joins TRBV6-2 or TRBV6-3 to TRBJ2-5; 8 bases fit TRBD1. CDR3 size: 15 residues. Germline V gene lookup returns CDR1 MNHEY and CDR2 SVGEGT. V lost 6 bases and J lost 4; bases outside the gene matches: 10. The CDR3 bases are TGTGCCAGCAGCACCAGACAGGGGCGGACAGAGACCCAGTACTTC. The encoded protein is CASSTRQGRTETQYF.

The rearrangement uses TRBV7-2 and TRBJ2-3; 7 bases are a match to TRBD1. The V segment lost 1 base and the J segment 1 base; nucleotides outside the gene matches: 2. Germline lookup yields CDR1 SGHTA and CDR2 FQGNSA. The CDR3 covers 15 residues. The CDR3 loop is CASSLGGTGTDTQYF. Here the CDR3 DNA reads TGTGCCAGCAGCTTAGGGGGGACAGGCACAGATACGCAGTATTTT.

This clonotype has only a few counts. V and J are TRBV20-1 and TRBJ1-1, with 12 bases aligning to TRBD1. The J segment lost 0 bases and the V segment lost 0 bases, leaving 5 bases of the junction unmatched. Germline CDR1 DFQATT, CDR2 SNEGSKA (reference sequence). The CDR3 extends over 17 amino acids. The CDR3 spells CSAREWDRGRLNTEAFF. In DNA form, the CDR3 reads TGCAGTGCTAGAGAGTGGGACAGGGGGCGATTGAACACTGAAGCTTTCTTT.

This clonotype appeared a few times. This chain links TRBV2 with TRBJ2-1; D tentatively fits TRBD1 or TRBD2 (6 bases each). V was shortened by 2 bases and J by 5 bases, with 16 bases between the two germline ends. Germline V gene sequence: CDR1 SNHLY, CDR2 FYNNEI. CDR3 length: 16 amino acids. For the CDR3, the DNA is TGTGCCAGCAGTGAAAGCTGGGGGGCGCGGAACAATGAGCAGTTCTTC. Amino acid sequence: CASSESWGARNNEQFF.

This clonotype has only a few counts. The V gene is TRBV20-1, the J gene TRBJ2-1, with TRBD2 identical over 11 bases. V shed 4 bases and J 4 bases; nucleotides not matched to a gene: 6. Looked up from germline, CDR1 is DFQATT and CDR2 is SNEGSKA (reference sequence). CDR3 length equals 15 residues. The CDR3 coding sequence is TGCAGTGCTACGGCGGTAGCGGGGGGGTACAATGAGCAGTTCTTC. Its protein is CSATAVAGGYNEQFF.

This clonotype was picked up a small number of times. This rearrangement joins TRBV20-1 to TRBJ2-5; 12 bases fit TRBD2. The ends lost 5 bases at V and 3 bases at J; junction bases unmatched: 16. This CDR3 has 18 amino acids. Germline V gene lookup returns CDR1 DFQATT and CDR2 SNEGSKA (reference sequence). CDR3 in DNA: TGCAGTGCTCTACCTGGGTCTAGCGGGGGGGCCGTAAAAGAGACCCAGTACTTC. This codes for CSALPGSSGGAVKETQYF.

CDR3 loop: CASNPQGSYGYTF. CDR3 nucleotide sequence: TGTGCCAGCAACCCACAGGGCTCCTATGGCTACACCTTC. V and J are TRBV2 and TRBJ1-2; TRBD1 might be the D (6 bases). Germline lookup yields CDR1 SNHLY and CDR2 FYNNEI. Trimming removed 7 bases from V and 4 bases from J, with 13 bases in between. The CDR3 totals 13 residues.

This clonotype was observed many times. CDR3: CASSFATGTLVQNEQFF. Written as DNA, the CDR3 is TGTGCCAGCAGCTTTGCAACGGGTACTCTCGTTCAAAATGAGCAGTTCTTC. The V and J genes are TRBV7-2 and TRBJ2-1; D not resolved. This CDR3 has 17 amino acids. V was shortened by 3 bases and J by 7 bases, with 22 bases between the two germline ends. From germline, CDR1 is SGHTA and CDR2 FQGNSA.

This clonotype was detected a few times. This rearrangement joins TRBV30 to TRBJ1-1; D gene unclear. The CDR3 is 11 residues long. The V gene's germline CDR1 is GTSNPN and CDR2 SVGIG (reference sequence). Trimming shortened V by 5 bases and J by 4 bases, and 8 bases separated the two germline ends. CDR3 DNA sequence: TGTGCCTGGTACGTTGGCACTGAAGCTTTCTTT. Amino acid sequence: CAWYVGTEAFF. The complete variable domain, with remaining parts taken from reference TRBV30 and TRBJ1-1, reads SQTIHQWPATLVQPVGSPLSLECTVEGTSNPNLYWYRQAAGRGLQLLFYSVGIGQISSEVPQNLSASRPQDRQFILSSKKLLLSDSGFYLCAWYVGTEAFFGQGTRLTVV.

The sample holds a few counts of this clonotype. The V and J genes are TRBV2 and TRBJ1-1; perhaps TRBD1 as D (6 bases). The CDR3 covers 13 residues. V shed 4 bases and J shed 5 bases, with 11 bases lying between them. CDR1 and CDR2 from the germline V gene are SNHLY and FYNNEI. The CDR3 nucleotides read TGTGCCAGCAGTGGGGGGGCGAGAACTGAAGCTTTCTTT. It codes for CASSGGARTEAFF.

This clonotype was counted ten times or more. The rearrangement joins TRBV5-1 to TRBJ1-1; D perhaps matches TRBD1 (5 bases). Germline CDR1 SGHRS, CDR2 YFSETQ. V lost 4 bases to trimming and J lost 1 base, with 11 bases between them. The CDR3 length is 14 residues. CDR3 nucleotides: TGCGCCAGCAGCCTGGATGGGGGGAACACTGAAGCTTTCTTT. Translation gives CASSLDGGNTEAFF.

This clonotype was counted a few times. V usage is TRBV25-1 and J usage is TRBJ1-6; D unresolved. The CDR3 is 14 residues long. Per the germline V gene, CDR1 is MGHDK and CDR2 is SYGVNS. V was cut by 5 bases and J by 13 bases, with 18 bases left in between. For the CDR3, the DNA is TGTGCCAGCAGTTCGACGGAAACATTCAGGCCCCTCCACTTT. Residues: CASSSTETFRPLHF.

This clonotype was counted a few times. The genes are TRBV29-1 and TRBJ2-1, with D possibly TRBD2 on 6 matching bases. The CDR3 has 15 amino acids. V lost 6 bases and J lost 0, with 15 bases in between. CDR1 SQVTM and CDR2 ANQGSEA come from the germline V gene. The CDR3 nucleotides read TGCAGCGTCAACGCGGGGAAAAGCTCCTACAATGAGCAGTTCTTC. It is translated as CSVNAGKSSYNEQFF.